Described below is a single T cell receptor beta chain sequence and its context. Its specificity is not known. Splitting the CD4+ cells yielded a CD45RA+ naive subset and a CD45RA-negative memory subset. This CDR3 is 13 amino acids long. V lost 3 bases, J lost 7 bases, and 9 bases lay in between. The V gene's germline CDR1 is ENHRY and CDR2 SYGVKD. Libraries were prepared by immunoSEQ multiplex PCR; TCRdb keeps only in-frame clonotypes and omits some of them. The sample includes roughly 220,000 clones, 65% to 70% seen only once; the top ten take over 8.5%. This sample is drawn from a study of shared clonotypes between healthy human individuals. Broader study findings: Memory subsets generally showed lower estimated richness than naive subsets. A small donor pool kept down the genetic and exposure-history diversity that was represented. Several donors shared around 5% of their naive CD4 clonotypes.

The sample taken for sequencing was memory CD4+ T cells sorted from blood. Sample subset: CD45RA-negative fraction. The chain uses TRBV10-3 and TRBJ1-4; possibly TRBD1 for D (6 bases). The receptor was isolated from a young man in good health. This CDR3 reads CAISDRGGEKLFF. CDR3 DNA sequence: TGTGCCATCAGTGACAGGGGCGGTGAAAAACTGTTTTTT.